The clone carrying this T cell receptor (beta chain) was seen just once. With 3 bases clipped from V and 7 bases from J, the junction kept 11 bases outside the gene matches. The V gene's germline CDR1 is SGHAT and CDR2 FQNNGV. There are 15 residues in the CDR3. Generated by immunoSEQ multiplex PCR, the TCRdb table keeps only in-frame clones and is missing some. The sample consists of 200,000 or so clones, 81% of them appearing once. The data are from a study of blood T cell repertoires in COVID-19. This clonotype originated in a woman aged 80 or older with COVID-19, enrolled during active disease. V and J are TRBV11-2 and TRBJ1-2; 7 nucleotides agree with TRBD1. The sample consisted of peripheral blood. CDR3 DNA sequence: TGTGCCAGCAGCTTCGCTGACAGGGATATCAGTGGCTACACCTTC. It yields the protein CASSFADRDISGYTF.